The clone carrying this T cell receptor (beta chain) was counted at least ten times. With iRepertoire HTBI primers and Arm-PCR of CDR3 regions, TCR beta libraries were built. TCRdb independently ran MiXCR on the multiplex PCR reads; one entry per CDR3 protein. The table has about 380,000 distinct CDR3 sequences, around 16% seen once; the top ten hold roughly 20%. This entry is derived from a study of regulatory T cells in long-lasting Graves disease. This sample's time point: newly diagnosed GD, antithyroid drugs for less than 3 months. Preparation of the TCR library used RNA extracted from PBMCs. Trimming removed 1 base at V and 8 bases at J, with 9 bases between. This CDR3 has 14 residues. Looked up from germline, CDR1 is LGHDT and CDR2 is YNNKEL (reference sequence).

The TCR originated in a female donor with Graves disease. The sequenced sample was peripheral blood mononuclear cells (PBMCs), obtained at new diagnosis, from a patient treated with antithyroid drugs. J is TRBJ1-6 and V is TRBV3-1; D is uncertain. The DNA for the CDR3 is TGTGCCAGCAGCCAAGTGCCCGGGGATTCACCCCTCCACTTT. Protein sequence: CASSQVPGDSPLHF.